These 22 T cell receptor beta chains were all obtained from the same sample, sequenced in a study of T cells after yellow fever vaccination. TCRdb called the 5' RACE reads again in MiXCR, with one record for every CDR3 protein. Of some 320,000 distinct CDR3 sequences listed, 8.5% to 9% are singletons. Sequencing used PBMCs, obtained on the day of the first yellow fever vaccination. The source is a man aged 18 to 29 who received the YFV17D yellow fever vaccine.

This clonotype was observed a few times. The chain uses TRBV5-6 and TRBJ1-2; 7 nucleotides agree with TRBD1. CDR1 is SGHDT and CDR2 is YYEEEE in the germline V gene. The CDR3 is 13 amino acids. V lost 5 bases, J lost 4 bases, and 5 bases stayed unmatched. The CDR3 protein is CASRADRLYGYTF. CDR3 DNA sequence: TGTGCCAGCAGAGCGGACAGGCTCTATGGCTACACCTTC.

In its sample, this clonotype was seen many times. The chain is built from TRBV4-3 and TRBJ1-1; perhaps TRBD1 as D (5 bases). The germline CDR1 and CDR2 sequences are LGHNA and YSLEER. Trimming took 4 bases from V and 1 from J, leaving 10 bases between them. CDR3 size: 14 residues. The CDR3 protein is CASSPRGTNTEAFF. The CDR3 nucleotides are TGCGCCAGCAGCCCAAGGGGTACGAACACTGAAGCTTTCTTT.

The table lists this clonotype with many counts. V and J are TRBV5-4 and TRBJ1-1; the D gene is possibly TRBD1 (6 bases). The CDR3 is 14 amino acids. The V gene lost 4 bases and the J gene lost 14 bases, with 24 bases spanning the gap. Per the germline V gene, CDR1 is SGHNT and CDR2 is YYREEE (reference sequence). CDR3 coding DNA: TGTGCCAGCAGCCCATCGGGGGGCAGGACAGTCCTCTTCTTT. Protein product: CASSPSGGRTVLFF.

This clonotype was seen a handful of times. This sequence joins TRBV7-9 and TRBJ2-3; 7 bases are a match to TRBD2. Germline V gene data show CDR1 as SEHNR and CDR2 as FQNEAQ (reference sequence). V dropped 5 bases and J dropped 2; count of bases not matched to a gene: 13. This CDR3 has 17 amino acids. DNA of the CDR3: TGTGCCAGCAGCCGTGCGGCGGGACTACCCTTCACAGATACGCAGTATTTT. It codes for CASSRAAGLPFTDTQYF.

This clonotype came up a few times. The chain has TRBV5-1 and TRBJ2-3; 13 positions match TRBD2. The junction had 6 bases not matched to a gene; V was cut back by 4 bases and J by 1 base. The CDR3 has 17 residues. The germline V gene encodes CDR1 SGHRS and CDR2 YFSETQ. CDR3 residues: CASSVTSGGARTDTQYF. The DNA of the CDR3 is TGCGCCAGCAGCGTCACTAGCGGGGGGGCCCGCACAGATACGCAGTATTTT.

In its sample, this clonotype was seen a few times. The V and J genes are TRBV11-3 and TRBJ2-7; D ambiguous. Germline V gene sequence: CDR1 SGHNT, CDR2 YENEEA. The CDR3 is 14 amino acids. Trimming took 5 bases from V and 3 from J, leaving 14 bases between them. This chain's CDR3 is CASSASGPVYEQYF. The CDR3 region has the DNA TGTGCCAGCAGCGCTTCCGGACCAGTCTACGAGCAGTACTTC.

This clonotype was counted only a few times. This chain connects TRBV7-2 to TRBJ1-1; weak D call: TRBD1 (5 bases). This CDR3 has 15 residues. V dropped 9 bases and J dropped 0 bases, with 17 bases sitting between them. Germline lookup yields CDR1 SGHTA and CDR2 FQGNSA. This CDR3 is CASPGRGRMNTEAFF. DNA for the CDR3: TGTGCCAGTCCAGGACGGGGCCGGATGAACACTGAAGCTTTCTTT.

V and J are TRBV5-4 and TRBJ1-2, with D unclear. The CDR3 totals 17 residues. CDR1 is SGHNT, CDR2 YYREEE, per germline (reference sequence). Trimming cost V 3 bases and J 0 bases, with 18 bases left between them. Here the CDR3 reads CASSSLLPLRTNYGYTF. In DNA, the CDR3 is TGTGCCAGCAGCTCCCTACTACCACTCAGGACTAACTATGGCTACACCTTC.

The chain employs TRBV6-2 or TRBV6-3 and TRBJ2-7; TRBD2 aligns across 8 bases. This CDR3 spans 15 amino acids. V dropped 6 bases and J dropped 2; count of bases not matched to a gene: 9. Germline V CDR1 and CDR2: MNHEY, SVGEGT. As DNA, the CDR3 is TGTGCCAGCAGCCCACGGGAGGGCAAGGCCTACGAGCAGTACTTC. Its translation is CASSPREGKAYEQYF.

This clonotype has only a few counts. The chain joins TRBV9 to TRBJ1-1; the D gene is possibly TRBD1 (6 bases). The CDR3 length is 17 residues. The germline gives CDR1 SGDLS, CDR2 YYNGEE. The germline V and J ends were trimmed by 0 bases and 1 base, with 16 bases remaining between them. The CDR3 loop is CASSVAPSSGANTEAFF. As DNA, the CDR3 is TGTGCCAGCAGCGTAGCCCCCAGCTCGGGGGCGAACACTGAAGCTTTCTTT.

This clonotype showed up many times. The V and J genes are TRBV2 and TRBJ1-1; 8 nucleotides align to TRBD1. This CDR3 spans 14 amino acids. CDR1 SNHLY and CDR2 FYNNEI come from the germline V gene. Germline trimming cut 7 bases from V and 5 bases from J; bases unmatched to any gene: 9. The CDR3 sequence is CASMPAGGWTEAFF. The CDR3, as DNA: TGTGCCAGCATGCCCGCAGGGGGCTGGACTGAAGCTTTCTTT.

This clonotype was seen a handful of times. The J gene is TRBJ2-3, the V gene TRBV18, with D perhaps matching TRBD2 (6 bases). V shed 2 bases and J shed 1 base, with 10 bases lying between them. The length of the CDR3 is 15 residues. Germline values: CDR1 KGHSH, CDR2 LQKENI. The CDR3 DNA sequence: TGTGCCAGCTCACCAAGAAGGGAGGGCACAGATACGCAGTATTTT. Translated, it gives CASSPRREGTDTQYF. Drawing the rest from reference TRBV18 and TRBJ2-3, the complete variable domain is NAGVMQNPRHLVRRRGQEARLRCSPMKGHSHVYWYRQLPEEGLKFMVYLQKENIIDESGMPKERFSAEFPKEGPSILRIQQVVRGDSAAYFCASSPRREGTDTQYFGPGTRLTVL.

The rearrangement joins TRBV5-6 to TRBJ1-1; the D is unclear. CDR1 and CDR2 from the germline V gene are SGHDT and YYEEEE. Trimming took off 0 bases at V and 5 bases at J, with 14 bases between the two ends. This CDR3 spans 15 amino acids. The CDR3 bases are TGTGCCAGCAGCTTGGGGCACGGGGTATGGACTGAAGCTTTCTTT. This codes for CASSLGHGVWTEAFF.

In DNA form, the CDR3 reads TGTGCCAGCAGCACCCTCCTGGCGGGGGGCACAGATACGCAGTATTTT. Its protein product is CASSTLLAGGTDTQYF. The chain has TRBV7-3 and TRBJ2-3, with TRBD2 matching 7 bases. Trimming removed 5 bases from V and 1 base from J; junction bases left unmatched: 9. Germline V CDR1 and CDR2: SGHTA, FQGTGA. CDR3 length: 16 amino acids. Variable domain in full (rest from reference TRBV7-3 and TRBJ2-3): GAGVSQTPSNKVTEKGKYVELRCDPISGHTALYWYRQSLGQGPEFLIYFQGTGAADDSGLPNDRFFAVRPEGSVSTLKIQRTERGDSAVYLCASSTLLAGGTDTQYFGPGTRLTVL.

This clonotype was seen repeatedly, ten times or more. The chain links TRBV4-3 to TRBJ2-2; tentative D call: TRBD2 (7 bases). Deletions cut 1 base from V and 6 bases from J, with 12 bases between. Germline V gene data show CDR1 as LGHNA and CDR2 as YSLEER. CDR3 length: 15 amino acids. Here the CDR3 DNA reads TGCGCCAGCAGCCAAGTAGGGGGGGGGCCCGGGGAGCTGTTTTTT. It codes for CASSQVGGGPGELFF.

This clonotype has just a few counts. The rearrangement links TRBV6-5 to TRBJ1-6, with a weak D call TRBD1 (5 bases). The germline V and J ends were trimmed by 6 bases and 10 bases, with 16 bases remaining between them. Germline-derived CDR1 and CDR2 are MNHEY and SVGAGI. There are 14 residues in the CDR3. Here the CDR3 DNA reads TGTGCCAGCAGCTCACTCGGGGGGGTCTCACCCCTCCACTTT. Translating gives CASSSLGGVSPLHF.

This clonotype was observed a handful of times. The chain couples TRBV6-5 to TRBJ2-2; D not certain. Germline assignment: CDR1 MNHEY and CDR2 SVGAGI. V was cut by 4 bases and J by 3 bases, with 15 bases left in between. The CDR3 is 16 residues long. CDR3 DNA: TGTGCCAGCAGTTTTTTGGGCCCTCCCGACACCGGGGAGCTGTTTTTT. The encoded protein is CASSFLGPPDTGELFF.

This clonotype was seen a handful of times. This sequence joins TRBV24-1 and TRBJ2-3, with D possibly matching TRBD1 (5 bases). V gave up 9 bases and J gave up 1 base, with 13 bases separating them. Germline CDR1 is KGHDR and CDR2 is SFDVKD. The CDR3 extends over 14 amino acids. The CDR3 reads CATARPTGTDTQYF. As DNA, the CDR3 is TGTGCCACCGCTCGACCGACAGGCACAGATACGCAGTATTTT.

This clonotype occurred a few times. The V call is TRBV18, the J call TRBJ2-5, with D maybe TRBD2 (6 bases). Trimming pared 0 bases from V and 3 bases from J, leaving 8 bases between. CDR1 KGHSH and CDR2 LQKENI come from the germline V gene. This CDR3 is 14 amino acids long. The CDR3 sequence: CASSPPWGEETQYF. The CDR3 nucleotides are TGTGCCAGCTCACCACCGTGGGGGGAAGAGACCCAGTACTTC.

The rearrangement joins TRBV5-1 to TRBJ2-3, with D tentatively TRBD2 (6 bases). V lost 1 base and J lost 0, with 9 bases in between. CDR3 size: 15 residues. Per the germline V gene, CDR1 is SGHRS and CDR2 is YFSETQ. The CDR3 reads CASSLSGTSTDTQYF. Here the CDR3 DNA reads TGCGCCAGCAGCTTGTCCGGGACTAGCACAGATACGCAGTATTTT.

There are a few counts of this clonotype. The chain employs TRBV2 and TRBJ2-2; tentatively, D is TRBD2 (5 bases). Looked up from germline, CDR1 is SNHLY and CDR2 is FYNNEI. The V and J ends lost 7 bases and 5 bases respectively, with 8 bases between them. The CDR3 length is 12 residues. CDR3 in DNA: TGTGCCAGCATCCCGGGAACCGGGGAGCTGTTTTTT. Amino acid sequence: CASIPGTGELFF. The full variable domain, with the rest looked up from reference TRBV2 and TRBJ2-2, is EPEVTQTPSHQVTQMGQEVILRCVPISNHLYFYWYRQILGQKVEFLVSFYNNEISEKSEIFDDQFSVERPDGSNFTLKIRSTKLEDSAMYFCASIPGTGELFFGEGSRLTVL.

This clonotype was observed a handful of times. A read error may account for a junction end that differs from germline. The genes are TRBV14 and TRBJ2-5; no reliable D call. CDR3 length: 12 residues. Germline-derived CDR1 and CDR2 are SGHDN and FVKESK. Here the CDR3 reads CASSRRRRGEIF. Here the CDR3 DNA reads TGTGCCAGCAGCCGCCGACGTCGCGGTGAAATCTTC.